Listed below are T cell receptor beta chains from one sample, sequenced in a study of OX40 agonist ivuxolimab in advanced cancers. Sequencing used immunoSEQ multiplex PCR; TCRdb keeps in-frame clones, though not all of them. Here the sample spans about 99,000 clones, about 96% being singletons. The source material was CD4+ or CD8+ T cells sorted from blood, sampled in a trial of the OX40 agonist ivuxolimab. The source of these receptors is an adult with an advanced solid tumor such as melanoma, head and neck, liver or kidney cancer. CDR3s include the opening cysteine and the closing phenylalanine or tryptophan. The order of the fields is D gene, CDR3 length, J gene, V gene, clone size, CDR3 protein, CDR3 DNA. A D gene is named only where the DNA matches it firmly. Not all rows give a size; the values are once, few, many and, for expanded clones, a class.

>NA|12|TRBJ1-2|TRBV7-9|NA
CASSLISSGYTF
TGTGCCAGCAGCTTAATCAGCTCTGGCTACACCTTC
>NA|17|TRBJ2-1|TRBV2|NA
CASSEARTTPRGNEQFF
TGTGCCAGCAGTGAAGCCAGGACGACTCCCCGGGGCAATGAGCAGTTCTTC
>TRBD2|16|TRBJ2-1|TRBV7-2|NA
CASSQFPSGSGNEQFF
TGTGCCAGCAGCCAGTTTCCTAGCGGGAGTGGCAATGAGCAGTTCTTC
>NA|16|TRBJ2-2|TRBV5-4|NA
CASTSRPDKLTGELFF
TGTGCCAGCACCTCCCGGCCGGACAAGCTTACCGGGGAGCTGTTTTTT
>NA|14|TRBJ1-4|TRBV6-6|NA
CASSPGLENEKLFF
TGTGCCAGCAGTCCGGGACTGGAAAATGAAAAACTGTTTTTT
>NA|11|TRBJ2-7|TRBV29-1|NA
CSVRSSGEQYF
TGCAGCGTTCGTAGTTCAGGCGAGCAGTACTTC
>NA|15|TRBJ1-4|TRBV28|NA
CASSSARGYNEKLFF
TGTGCCAGCAGTTCCGCCCGGGGGTATAATGAAAAACTGTTTTTT
>NA|14|TRBJ2-7|TRBV19|NA
CASRNDEGGYEQYF
TGTGCCAGTAGGAACGATGAGGGGGGGTACGAGCAGTACTTC
>NA|14|TRBJ1-5|TRBV4-1|NA
CASSLQRTDQPQHF
TGCGCCAGCAGCCTACAGCGGACCGATCAGCCCCAGCATTTT
>NA|15|TRBJ1-5|TRBV19|NA
CASSIWFGDNQPQHF
TGTGCCAGTAGTATTTGGTTCGGCGACAATCAGCCCCAGCATTTT
>NA|13|TRBJ1-1|TRBV27|NA
CASSLGGNTEAFF
TGTGCCAGCAGCCTGGGGGGGAACACTGAAGCTTTCTTT
>NA|13|TRBJ2-5|TRBV11-3|NA
CASSSGTSGTQYF
TGTGCCAGCAGCTCCGGGACGTCTGGGACCCAGTACTTC
>NA|12|TRBJ1-1|TRBV11-2|few
CASSRGISEAFF
TGTGCCAGTAGCAGAGGGATTTCTGAAGCTTTCTTT
>NA|14|TRBJ1-1|TRBV19|NA
CASSWGGGGTEAFF
TGTGCCAGCTCCTGGGGGGGAGGTGGCACTGAAGCTTTCTTT
>TRBD1|15|TRBJ1-2|TRBV9|NA
CASSERDSPTYGYTF
TGTGCCAGCAGCGAAAGGGACAGTCCAACCTATGGCTACACCTTC
>NA|14|TRBJ2-3|TRBV6-5|NA
CASGGYPSTDTQYF
TGTGCCAGCGGGGGCTATCCCAGCACAGATACGCAGTATTTT
>NA|13|TRBJ2-5|TRBV2|NA
CASPAMGVETQYF
TGTGCCAGTCCCGCTATGGGTGTGGAGACCCAGTACTTC
>NA|12|TRBJ2-7|TRBV7-8|NA
CASGGARGEQYF
TGTGCAAGTGGCGGGGCCCGGGGCGAGCAGTACTTC
>NA|15|TRBJ2-7|TRBV11-1|NA
CASSSYGGKSYEQYF
TGTGCCAGCAGCTCGTACGGCGGGAAATCCTACGAGCAGTACTTC
>NA|12|TRBJ1-1|TRBV9|few
CASSASNTEAFF
TGTGCCAGCAGCGCGTCGAACACTGAAGCTTTCTTT
>NA|13|TRBJ2-7|TRBV9|NA
CASSAPGAYEQYF
TGTGCCAGCAGCGCCCCGGGGGCCTACGAGCAGTACTTC
>NA|13|TRBJ2-7|TRBV30|NA
CAWSYGGAYEQYF
TGTGCCTGGAGTTATGGCGGGGCCTACGAGCAGTACTTC
>NA|13|TRBJ1-1|TRBV6-5|NA
CASSTQGPTEAFF
TGTGCCAGCAGTACTCAGGGTCCCACTGAAGCTTTCTTT
>NA|11|TRBJ1-1|TRBV20-1|NA
CSADQGPEAFF
TGCAGTGCTGATCAGGGACCTGAAGCTTTCTTT
>NA|12|TRBJ1-5|TRBV7-9|NA
CASSLWDQPQHF
TGTGCCAGCAGTCTGTGGGATCAGCCCCAGCATTTT
>NA|14|TRBJ2-2|TRBV27|once
CASSSHRFAGELFF
TGTGCCAGCAGTTCCCACAGATTTGCCGGGGAGCTGTTTTTT
>TRBD1|15|TRBJ1-4|TRBV5-1|NA
CASSTTGATNEKLFF
TGCGCCAGCAGCACAACAGGGGCAACTAATGAAAAACTGTTTTTT
>NA|14|TRBJ2-3|TRBV5-1|NA
CASSFGGSTDTQYF
TGCGCCAGCAGCTTTGGGGGGAGCACAGATACGCAGTATTTT
>NA|15|TRBJ1-6|TRBV27|NA
CASSLTRGGSPPLHF
TGTGCCAGCAGTTTAACCCGGGGAGGGTCTCCACCCCTCCACTTT
>TRBD2|13|TRBJ2-1|TRBV6-4|NA
CASSYRAGNEQFF
TGTGCCAGCAGCTACCGAGCGGGGAATGAGCAGTTCTTC
>NA|12|TRBJ2-2|TRBV7-6|NA
CASSLNTGELFF
TGTGCCAGCAGCCTGAACACCGGGGAGCTGTTTTTT